A selection of T cell receptor beta chains follows, all from one sample in a study of T-cell reconstitution after alpha-beta-depleted transplantation in children. One entry per CDR3 protein, called by TCRdb with MiXCR from the PCR reads. The data contain 530,000 or so distinct CDR3 sequences, over 20% of them singletons. The sequencing here drew on PBMCs, taken before TCRalphabeta/CD19-depleted stem cell transplant. The receptor set was obtained from a boy in the first two years of life with Wiskott-Aldrich syndrome, due to receive a stem cell transplant. CDR3s include the opening cysteine and the closing phenylalanine or tryptophan. D genes are given only for firm matches. Clone size appears in some rows only: once, few, many, or a class for an expanded clone.

>TRBJ2-1|14|TRBV5-1|-|-
TGCGCCAGCAGCTTGGTGGACGCCTCTGATGAGCAGTTCTTC
CASSLVDASDEQFF
>TRBJ1-2|13|TRBV11-2|-|-
TGTGCCAGCAGCGCAGGGAATAACTATGGCTACACCTTC
CASSAGNNYGYTF
>TRBJ2-1|13|TRBV29-1|TRBD2|few
TGCAGCGCTCCGGGACTAGCTTACAATGAGCAGTTCTTC
CSAPGLAYNEQFF
>TRBJ2-7|10|TRBV27|-|-
TGTGCCAGCGGCTTCTACGAGCAGTACTTC
CASGFYEQYF
>TRBJ2-3|15|TRBV5-1|-|few
TGCGCCAGCAGCTTGGCCCAGGTCCCCACAGATACGCAGTATTTT
CASSLAQVPTDTQYF
>TRBJ2-1|16|TRBV20-1|TRBD2|-
TGCAGTGCTAGAGATCCTGGAGGGAGGGCCTCCGATGAGCAGTTCTTC
CSARDPGGRASDEQFF
>TRBJ2-1|15|TRBV5-1|TRBD2|once
TGCGCCGGCAGAGGGACTAGCGACCACTACAATGAGCATTTCTTC
CAGRGTSDHYNEHFF
>TRBJ1-4|16|TRBV5-1|TRBD1|once
TGCGCCAGCAGCACGGGACAGGCGACCTTTAATGAAAAACTGTTTTTT
CASSTGQATFNEKLFF
>TRBJ1-1|17|TRBV7-6|-|-
TGTGCCAGCAGCCCCCCGCGGGTTTGGGGAATGAACACTGAAGCTTTCTTT
CASSPPRVWGMNTEAFF
>TRBJ2-3|16|TRBV7-8|TRBD1|-
TGTGCCAGCAGCGTACGGACAGGGGCTGGCACAGATACGCAGTATTTT
CASSVRTGAGTDTQYF
>TRBJ2-1|15|TRBV20-1|-|-
TGCAGTGCTCACATAGCGGAGAGCTCCTACAATGAGCAGTTCTTC
CSAHIAESSYNEQFF
>TRBJ2-5|10|TRBV28|-|many
TGTGCCACCTCGGGGGAGACCCAGTACTTC
CATSGETQYF
>TRBJ2-2|11|TRBV24-1|-|-
TGTGCCCGGGACATAACCGGGGAGCTGTTTTTT
CARDITGELFF
>TRBJ2-5|14|TRBV12-3/TRBV12-4|TRBD1|-
TGTGCCAGCAGTCGGGACAGCCCCCAAGAGACCCAGTACTTC
CASSRDSPQETQYF
>TRBJ2-3|14|TRBV5-6|-|-
TGTGCCAGCAGCGGAGGGAACCCCACAGATACGCAGTATTTT
CASSGGNPTDTQYF
>TRBJ2-5|14|TRBV20-1|-|-
TGCAGTGCTAGAGATGTGATGGGGGAGGAGACCCAGTACTTC
CSARDVMGEETQYF
>TRBJ1-2|15|TRBV7-2|TRBD1|-
TGTGCCAGCAGCTTCATAACGACAGGGATTCACGGCTACACCTTC
CASSFITTGIHGYTF
>TRBJ1-1|14|TRBV25-1|-|few
TGTGCCACCAGATGGGGGGATCTGAACACTGAAGCTTTCTTT
CATRWGDLNTEAFF
>TRBJ2-7|13|TRBV28|-|few
TGTGCCAGCAGTTTGTACAACTCCTACGAGCAGTACTTC
CASSLYNSYEQYF
>TRBJ1-6|15|TRBV5-4|TRBD1|-
TGTGCCAGCAGCAGGGACAGCTCCTATAATTCACCCCTCCACTTT
CASSRDSSYNSPLHF
>TRBJ2-6|10|TRBV30|-|few
TGTGCCGGCGGGGCCAACGTCCTGACTTTC
CAGGANVLTF
>TRBJ1-6|15|TRBV7-2|TRBD1|few
TGTGCCAGCAGCTTAGAACAGGGGGCGAATTCACCCCTCCACTTT
CASSLEQGANSPLHF
>TRBJ2-7|14|TRBV4-1|-|few
TGCGCCAGCAGCCAAGTGATTAGCTCCTACGAGCAGTACTTC
CASSQVISSYEQYF
>TRBJ1-4|16|TRBV28|-|few
TGTGCCAGCAGTTTATTTAAGCCAGCGCTTAATGAAAAACTGTTTTTT
CASSLFKPALNEKLFF
>TRBJ2-7|17|TRBV5-5|TRBD1|-
TGTGCCAGCAGCTTCTGGATAGGGGGCCTATATTCCTACGAGCAGTACTTC
CASSFWIGGLYSYEQYF
>TRBJ2-5|14|TRBV6-1|TRBD1|-
TGTGCCAGCAGTGGGGGGACAGCCGAAGGGACCCAGTACTTC
CASSGGTAEGTQYF
>TRBJ2-1|15|TRBV10-3|TRBD2|few
TGTGCCATCAGTGACGGTCCAGCGGGAGGCAATGAGCAGTTCTTC
CAISDGPAGGNEQFF
>TRBJ2-5|13|TRBV29-1|-|-
TGCAGCGTTGAGACAGATAGACAAGAGACCCAGTACTTC
CSVETDRQETQYF
>TRBJ2-3|14|TRBV28|-|-
TGTGCCAGCAGTCCACCCGTGGCCACAGATACGCAGTATTTT
CASSPPVATDTQYF
>TRBJ2-1|13|TRBV29-1|TRBD2|few
TGCAGCGTAGCTAGCGGGAGAGAGAATGAGCAGTTCTTC
CSVASGRENEQFF
>TRBJ1-5|16|TRBV12-3/TRBV12-4|TRBD1|few
TGTGCCAGCAACCCTGGACAGGGGATGAGCAATCAGCCCCAGCATTTT
CASNPGQGMSNQPQHF
>TRBJ1-5|15|TRBV7-7|TRBD1|few
TGTGCCAGCAGCCATACAGGGGCCGCTAATCAGCCCCAGCATTTT
CASSHTGAANQPQHF
>TRBJ2-5|14|TRBV12-3/TRBV12-4|-|many
TGTGCCAGCAGTTTTCGGGGACAAACGGAGACCCAGTACTTC
CASSFRGQTETQYF
>TRBJ2-3|13|TRBV5-1|-|few
TGCGCCAGCAGCTTGGTGCAGGGCTCCACGGGGTATTTT
CASSLVQGSTGYF
>TRBJ2-2|16|TRBV5-5|TRBD1|-
TGTGCCAGCAGAACCGGGACAGTCCTCCACACCGGGGAGCTGTTTTTT
CASRTGTVLHTGELFF
>TRBJ2-3|15|TRBV18|TRBD2|-
TGTGCCAGCTCTGCACGCGGACTAGCCACAGATACGCAGTATTTT
CASSARGLATDTQYF
>TRBJ2-4|13|TRBV12-3/TRBV12-4|TRBD2|few
TGTGCCAGCACCCCTAGCGGGAGCCTCATTCAGTACTTC
CASTPSGSLIQYF
>TRBJ2-6|16|TRBV29-1|TRBD1|few
TGCAGCGTCGCCGGGACAGGGGGCGCTGGGGCCAACGTCCTGACTTTC
CSVAGTGGAGANVLTF
>TRBJ2-3|16|TRBV11-2|-|few
TGTGCCAGCAGCCTTAACGCGGGGACCGGCACAGATACGCAGTATTTT
CASSLNAGTGTDTQYF
>TRBJ1-2|14|TRBV5-1|TRBD1|-
TGCGCCAGCAGCACCGGGACAGGGTACTATGGCTACACCTTC
CASSTGTGYYGYTF
>TRBJ1-1|13|TRBV7-3|-|-
TGTGCCAGCAGCTTTGAGCGGGAGACTGAAGCTTTCTTT
CASSFERETEAFF
>TRBJ2-7|14|TRBV28|TRBD1|few
TGTGCCAGCAGTCCGGACAGGGTTGGGGGCGAGCAGTACTTC
CASSPDRVGGEQYF
>TRBJ2-1|16|TRBV5-1|-|-
TGCGCCAGCAGCCGGGGCCTAGTCGGGGGCTACAATGAGCAGTTCTTC
CASSRGLVGGYNEQFF
>TRBJ2-4|15|TRBV29-1|TRBD2|-
TGCAGCGTTGGGACTAGCGGGAGGATCGGGAACATTCAGTACTTC
CSVGTSGRIGNIQYF
>TRBJ1-6|14|TRBV20-1|-|-
TGCAGTGCTAGGGGGAGTCAGCCTGGGTCACCCCTCCACTTT
CSARGSQPGSPLHF
>TRBJ2-1|15|TRBV7-3|-|-
TGTGCCAGCAGCGAAGGGCCAGGGCCTTACAATGAGCAGTTCTTC
CASSEGPGPYNEQFF
>TRBJ2-3|16|TRBV5-1|TRBD2|few
TGCGCCAGCAGCTTGACGACTAGCGGGAGTGCAGATACGCAGTATTTT
CASSLTTSGSADTQYF
>TRBJ2-7|14|TRBV10-3|TRBD2|once
TGTGCCACCGGGACTAGCGTAAGCTCCTACGAGCAGTACTTC
CATGTSVSSYEQYF
>TRBJ2-3|17|TRBV5-1|TRBD2|few
TGCGCCAGCAGCTTGTATTCTAGCGGGAGTACTGCAGATACGCAGTATTTT
CASSLYSSGSTADTQYF
>TRBJ2-1|15|TRBV5-1|TRBD2|-
TGCGCCAGCAGCTTGCTCACTAGCGGGAGACATGAGCAGTTCTTC
CASSLLTSGRHEQFF
>TRBJ1-3|17|TRBV11-2|TRBD1|-
TGTGCCAGCAGCACCTGGACAGGGCCGGGCTCTGGAAACACCATATATTTT
CASSTWTGPGSGNTIYF
>TRBJ2-7|13|TRBV5-1|-|-
TGCGCCAGCAGCGTCCTGCAGGGGAGCGAGCAGTACTTC
CASSVLQGSEQYF
>TRBJ2-1|14|TRBV18|TRBD2|-
TGTGCCAGCTCACCCGTAGCGGGAGCTCTTGAGCAGTTCTTC
CASSPVAGALEQFF
>TRBJ2-1|13|TRBV20-1|-|few
TGCAGTGCTTACGGGAGCTCCTACAATGAGCAGTTCTTC
CSAYGSSYNEQFF
>TRBJ1-3|16|TRBV5-6|-|-
TGTGCCAGCAGCTTGGAGTCAGCGGCTCGGGGAAACACCATATATTTT
CASSLESAARGNTIYF
>TRBJ1-3|16|TRBV28|TRBD1|-
TGTGCCAGCAGCCCTATAAGGGACAGGGACGGAAACACCATATATTTT
CASSPIRDRDGNTIYF
>TRBJ2-1|16|TRBV5-1|TRBD2|-
TGCGCCAGCAGCTTGATGGGTAGCGGGAGTTTCAATGAGCAGTTCTTC
CASSLMGSGSFNEQFF
>TRBJ2-7|14|TRBV10-2|TRBD2|once
TGCGCCAGCAGTGGCAGCGGGAGGGCCAGTGAGCAGTACTTC
CASSGSGRASEQYF
>TRBJ1-3|16|TRBV5-1|-|few
TGCGCCAGCAGCTTCTGGGCCCTCGCTTCCGGAAACACCATATATTTT
CASSFWALASGNTIYF
>TRBJ2-7|16|TRBV10-3|-|few
TGTGCCATCAGTGAGTCCGGCAGCGGTAGCTCCTACGAGCAGTACTTC
CAISESGSGSSYEQYF